The 6 T cell receptor beta chains presented below share a single source sample, sequenced in a study of cytomegalovirus exposure and HLA in healthy donors. Both 60 Vbeta primers and 13 Jbeta primers went into the PCR. Generated by immunoSEQ multiplex PCR, the TCRdb table keeps only in-frame clones and is missing some. The sample consists of about 150,000 clones, roughly 70% of them appearing once. Sequenced material: PBMCs. Receptors were obtained from a man aged 25-40 years in good health and CMV-seropositive.

The chain combines TRBV5-1 with TRBJ2-1; 7 nucleotides line up with TRBD2. This CDR3 is built from 16 residues. V lost 0 bases, J lost 2 bases, and 5 bases stayed unmatched. CDR1 and CDR2 from the germline V gene are SGHRS and YFSETQ. The CDR3 DNA reads as TGCGCCAGCAGCTTGGCGGCGGGAGACCCCTACAATGAGCAGTTCTTC. Its protein product is CASSLAAGDPYNEQFF.

This chain links TRBV27 with TRBJ2-5; 7 bases map to TRBD1. The CDR3 covers 14 residues. J gave up 5 bases and V 3 bases, and 6 bases lay outside the gene matches. Germline CDR1 MNHEY, CDR2 SMNVEV (reference sequence). The CDR3 sequence: CASSFRGNGETQYF. CDR3 sequence (DNA): TGTGCCAGCAGTTTCAGGGGGAACGGGGAGACCCAGTACTTC.

About this clone: Germline and junction disagree at one end, which may indicate a read error. The chain employs TRBV7-9 and TRBJ2-3; D may be TRBD1 or TRBD2 (7 bases each). There are 14 residues in the CDR3. From germline, CDR1 is SEHNR and CDR2 FQNEAQ (reference sequence). The CDR3 here is CSSRGEGYTDTQYF. The CDR3 nucleotides are TGTTCCAGCAGGGGGGAGGGTTACACAGATACGCAGTATTTT.

J is TRBJ1-4 and V is TRBV6-5; 11 nucleotides match TRBD1. The germline CDR1 and CDR2 sequences are MNHEY and SVGAGI. J lost 7 bases, V lost 4 bases, and 5 bases had no gene match. The CDR3 is 15 amino acids. CDR3 in amino acids: CASSFGQGAFEKLFF. The CDR3 coding sequence is TGTGCCAGCAGTTTCGGACAGGGGGCATTTGAAAAACTGTTTTTT.

The chain has TRBV5-1 and TRBJ1-1, with 8 bases matching TRBD1. The CDR3 consists of 15 residues. The V gene end was trimmed by 3 bases and the J gene end by 1 base; junction bases not matched to a gene: 5. The V gene's germline CDR1 is SGHRS and CDR2 YFSETQ. This chain's CDR3 is CASSSGQGWNTEAFF. The CDR3 DNA reads TGCGCCAGCAGCTCCGGACAGGGTTGGAACACTGAAGCTTTCTTT.

The gene calls are TRBV29-1 and TRBJ2-1; no firm D call. Germline V gene lookup returns CDR1 SQVTM and CDR2 ANQGSEA. The CDR3 runs 13 residues. The V end was cut by 5 bases, the J end by 2 bases, with 10 bases between. CDR3 DNA: TGCAGCGTTTCGCGGAGTGCCTACAATGAGCAGTTCTTC. Residues: CSVSRSAYNEQFF.